Shown below are 3 T cell receptor beta chains from a single sample sequenced in a study. TCRdb re-derived calls from the 5' RACE reads in MiXCR, one entry per CDR3 protein. This sample has fewer than 60,000 distinct CDR3 sequences, with around 26% found just once. Specimen: naive CD4+ T cells sorted from blood. This sample's subset: naive CD4+ T cells, CD4+CD45RA+CD25-. Receptors were obtained from a female donor with breast cancer.

With regard to this clonotype: A much larger clone lies one base from this, so it may be a read error. The rearrangement links TRBV7-8 to TRBJ2-7; 8 bases match TRBD1. The CDR3 contains 14 residues. Germline CDR1 is SGHVS and CDR2 is FQNEAQ. The CDR3 protein is CTSRRTGIPYEQYF. CDR3 nucleotide sequence: TGTACCAGCAGGAGGACAGGGATCCCCTACGAGCAGTACTTC.

V gene TRBV20-1 combines with J gene TRBJ2-5; D might be TRBD1 or TRBD2, each matching 5 bases. Germline CDR1 reads DFQATT; CDR2 reads SNEGSKA (reference sequence). Trimming removed 3 bases at V and 2 bases at J, with 16 bases between. CDR3 length: 15 amino acids. The chain's CDR3 is CSASTDSGTQETQYF. The CDR3 nucleotides are TGCAGTGCTAGCACCGACTCCGGGACGCAAGAGACCCAGTACTTC.

At least ten counts were recorded for this clonotype. This chain joins TRBV20-1 and TRBJ2-1; D possibly matches TRBD1 or TRBD2 (5 bases each). Germline-derived CDR1 and CDR2 are DFQATT and SNEGSKA (reference sequence). CDR3 size: 13 residues. The V gene lost 5 bases and the J gene lost 4 bases, with 12 bases spanning the gap. CDR3 in DNA: TGCAGTGCTGGGGACCCCACATACAATGAGCAGTTCTTC. Translation gives CSAGDPTYNEQFF.